This entry features one T cell receptor beta chain sequence. The sample is drawn from a study of blood T cell repertoires in COVID-19. As for the study in general: COVID-19 samples collected from the United States, Italy and Spain covered acute and convalescent phases. Nucleic acid was either cDNA or gDNA, and it came from T cells, B-cell-depleted T cells, or PBMCs.

Germline V gene data show CDR1 as MNHEY and CDR2 as SVGEGT. V was pared by 5 bases and J by 7 bases, with 10 bases of the junction left unmatched. The CDR3 runs 16 residues. Authors' methods: Nucleated cell number was recorded as an estimate derived from reference gene primer amplification. Data came from immunoSEQ multiplex PCR; TCRdb stores just in-frame clones and leaves some out. For V, J and clone size, that table is used; D and trimming come from the DNA. The profile shows about 54,000 clones, approximately 78% of them singletons. The TCR comes from a human donor in a cohort sampled during active or convalescent COVID-19. The chain couples TRBV6-2 or TRBV6-3 to TRBJ2-5; 13 bases are shared with TRBD2. The sample comprised peripheral blood. CDR3 protein: CASSPLLRTSGGTQYF. The CDR3 coding sequence is TGTGCCAGCAGTCCACTACTCCGGACTAGCGGGGGGACCCAGTACTTC.